This T cell receptor (beta chain) comes out of a study of T-cell memory formation after mild COVID-19. On the study more broadly: Clusters were largely donor specific.

TCRdb ran MiXCR on the 5' RACE reads and lists one entry per CDR3 protein. The sample lists just over 400,000 distinct CDR3 sequences, 23% occurring once. The CDR3 spans 13 residues. Germline loops: CDR1 KGHDR, CDR2 SFDVKD. V was cut by 4 bases and J by 7 bases, with 13 bases left in between. The sample was PBMCs or a T cell subset sorted from them (not recorded which). This clonotype was obtained from an adult woman who had mild COVID-19 (a few samples of this study predate the infection). Cell type and time point are not known. The gene calls are TRBV24-1 and TRBJ2-7; TRBD2 is a possible D gene (5 bases). The CDR3 reads CATSDRPDSEQYF. As DNA, the CDR3 is TGTGCCACCAGTGACCGTCCGGACTCAGAGCAGTACTTC.